This T cell receptor beta chain comes out of a study of shared clonotypes between healthy human individuals. This clone was detected once. V lost 2 bases to trimming and J lost 6 bases, with 15 bases between them. The CDR3 contains 14 residues. Germline V CDR1 and CDR2: SGDLS, YYNGEE. Data came from immunoSEQ multiplex PCR; TCRdb stores just in-frame clones and leaves some out. The sample has around 1.4 million clones; approximately 98.5% are singletons. Material: naive CD4+ T cells sorted from blood. The subset here: CD45RA+ positively selected. This TCR was recovered from a young man in good health. The genes are TRBV9 and TRBJ2-7, with a weak D call TRBD2 (5 bases). CDR3: CASSVTERGGEQYF. DNA for the CDR3: TGTGCCAGCAGCGTTACCGAGCGCGGAGGCGAGCAGTACTTC.